The present T cell receptor beta chain was sequenced within a study of CD8 T cells in Susac syndrome. Germline V gene data show CDR1 as KGHSH and CDR2 as LQKENI. This CDR3 comprises 14 residues. V was clipped by 2 bases and J by 1 base, with 9 bases between them. After extraction with the RNeasy kit, about 0.5 to 1 ug of the RNA was reverse transcribed using random hexamers. The immunoSEQ assay covered 54 Vbeta and 13 Jbeta segments for CDR3. TCRdb analysed the immunoSEQ multiplex PCR reads with MiXCR anew, one entry per CDR3 protein. The data hold approximately 160,000 distinct CDR3 sequences, with 85% to 95% observed a single time. The multiple sclerosis control group consisted of treatment-naive patients whose relapsing-remitting disease, which was either stable or active, fulfilled revised McDonald criteria.

The clonotype originates from a human donor with multiple sclerosis. The chain couples TRBV18 to TRBJ2-7; D not certain. The sequenced sample consisted of CD4+ T cells from PBMCs. CDR3 nucleotides: TGTGCCAGCTCACCATTGGTTGGATCCTACGAGCAGTACTTC. This gives the protein CASSPLVGSYEQYF.